Listed below are T cell receptor beta chains from one sample, sequenced in a study of blood T cell repertoires in COVID-19. TCRdb's copy holds only in-frame clones and misses some; the assay was immunoSEQ multiplex PCR. The sample records 340,000 or so clones, 65% to 90% being singletons. Material for sequencing was PBMCs or T cells enriched from blood (not recorded which). These receptors were obtained from a woman in her forties with acute COVID-19. Both conserved end residues are part of each CDR3. Fields, in order: J gene, V gene, clone size, D gene, CDR3 DNA, CDR3 protein. The D gene is left open where the match is weak. Size is omitted from some rows. Given values are once, few, many or a class for expanded clones.

TRBJ2-1,TRBV29-1,NA,TRBD2,TGCAGCGTTATTATCGCGAAGGAGCGGGGGGCGAACTACAATGAGCAGTTCTTC,CSVIIAKERGANYNEQFF
TRBJ1-1,TRBV28,once,NA,TGTGCCAGCAGTTTATACTGGGCGACAGGACCGAACACTGAAGCTTTCTTT,CASSLYWATGPNTEAFF
TRBJ1-2,TRBV5-1,NA,TRBD1,TGCGCCAGCAGCTCTATTCTGGGACAGGGCTACACCTTC,CASSSILGQGYTF
TRBJ1-6,TRBV18,few,NA,TGTGCCAGCTCACCACCCCGGGGGAATTCACCCCTCCACTTT,CASSPPRGNSPLHF
TRBJ1-3,TRBV27,NA,TRBD1,TGTGCCAGCAGTTTATCCCGACAGGGGGCAAACACCATATATTTT,CASSLSRQGANTIYF
TRBJ2-5,TRBV25-1,NA,NA,TGTGCCAGCAGCGAAGAGACCCAGTACTTC,CASSEETQYF
TRBJ1-3,TRBV11-2,NA,TRBD1,TGTGCCAGCAACAACGGACAGGACCTCTCTGGAAACACCATATATTTT,CASNNGQDLSGNTIYF
TRBJ2-3,TRBV10-3,NA,TRBD2,TGTGCCATCAAAAGCGGGGGCACAGATACGCAGTATTTT,CAIKSGGTDTQYF
TRBJ2-3,TRBV12-3/TRBV12-4,NA,NA,TGTGCCAGCACCTACACAGATACGCAGTATTTT,CASTYTDTQYF
TRBJ1-1,TRBV7-3,few,NA,TGTGCCAGCAGCTTATTGGGCCGTAACACTGAAGCTTTCTTT,CASSLLGRNTEAFF
TRBJ1-2,TRBV28,NA,NA,TGTGCCAGCAGTCCCCCCAGGGACTATGGCTACACCTTC,CASSPPRDYGYTF
TRBJ2-5,TRBV18,NA,TRBD1,TGTGCCAGCTCACCGCGGGACAGGGCCCTCCAAGAGACCCAGTACTTC,CASSPRDRALQETQYF
TRBJ2-3,TRBV9,NA,NA,TGTGCCAGCAGCGGAGATCTCGGGAAAGCAGATACGCAGTATTTT,CASSGDLGKADTQYF
TRBJ1-2,TRBV5-1,NA,NA,TGCGCCAGCAGCTTGGGAGGTTCGCCCATTGGCTACACCTTC,CASSLGGSPIGYTF
TRBJ2-7,TRBV5-1,NA,TRBD1,TGCGCCAGCAGCCGGGACAGGGGGCTCGAGCAGTACTTC,CASSRDRGLEQYF
TRBJ1-6,TRBV4-3,NA,TRBD1,TGCGCCAGCAGCGTACAGGGGGAGGATTCACCCCTCCACTTT,CASSVQGEDSPLHF
TRBJ2-1,TRBV5-1,NA,NA,TGCGCCAGCAGCCCAGGACTGAACCTCGGGGATGAGCAGTTCTTC,CASSPGLNLGDEQFF
TRBJ2-5,TRBV19,NA,NA,TGTGCCAGTAGTCTGCCGGGAAGCCAAGAGACCCAGTACTTC,CASSLPGSQETQYF
TRBJ2-1,TRBV5-4,once,NA,TGTGCCAGCAGCTTGGCCCCCGGATCGCTCCAAGACTCCTCATACAATGAGCAGTTCTTC,CASSLAPGSLQDSSYNEQFF
TRBJ1-2,TRBV7-2,few,TRBD1,TGTGCCAGCAGCCTCCAAGGACAGGGGGTCGGTGGCTACACCTTC,CASSLQGQGVGGYTF
TRBJ1-4,TRBV11-2,NA,NA,TGTGCCAGCAGCCACTTTGACGGGAGGGCAACTAATGAAAAACTGTTTTTT,CASSHFDGRATNEKLFF
TRBJ1-3,TRBV5-1,few,NA,TGCGCCAGCAGCTTGGCCCGACAGAAGGCTGGAAACACCATATATTTT,CASSLARQKAGNTIYF
TRBJ1-2,TRBV28,NA,NA,TGTGCCAGCCAGACGCCAGGGGACACCTTGGCTAACTATGGCTACACCTTC,CASQTPGDTLANYGYTF
TRBJ2-1,TRBV10-3,NA,NA,TGTGCCAATTCCAGGGGACCCACGGCGGCTGATGAGCAGTTCTTC,CANSRGPTAADEQFF
TRBJ1-4,TRBV19,NA,NA,TGTGCCAGTCATGACAGGAATAATGAAAAACTGTTTTTT,CASHDRNNEKLFF
TRBJ1-1,TRBV5-4,NA,NA,TGTGCCAGCAGCTTAACAGCGGTCAACTTAAATGAAGCTTTCTTT,CASSLTAVNLNEAFF
TRBJ2-7,TRBV5-1,NA,NA,TGCGCCAGCAGCTTGGTAAACCATGCTGAAATAGACGGGGCCTACGAGCAGTACTTC,CASSLVNHAEIDGAYEQYF